The 23 T cell receptor beta chains below were found in one sample sequenced in a study of blood T cell repertoires in COVID-19. Profiled with immunoSEQ multiplex PCR; TCRdb holds only in-frame clones, not every one. The sample shows about 200,000 clones, approximately 78% of them seen only once. Sequencing was carried out using peripheral blood. These receptors all come from a woman in her seventies with COVID-19, enrolled during active disease.

This chain joins TRBV7-2 and TRBJ2-3, with D uncertain. Germline V gene lookup returns CDR1 SGHTA and CDR2 FQGNSA. V was trimmed by 5 bases and J by 6 bases, leaving 6 bases between them. This CDR3 region has 11 residues. CDR3: CASSRRDTQYF. CDR3 sequence (DNA): TGTGCCAGCAGCCGTCGGGATACGCAGTATTTT.

This rearrangement joins TRBV3-1 (or the pseudogene TRBV3-2) to TRBJ1-2, with 10 bases matching TRBD1. J lost 4 bases, V lost 2 bases, and 10 bases had no gene match. CDR1 is LGHDT, CDR2 YNNKEL, per germline (reference sequence). This CDR3 region has 17 residues. The CDR3 nucleotides read TGTGCCAGCAGCCAATCAACAGGGACAGGGGCAACCTATGGCTACACCTTC. Its protein is CASSQSTGTGATYGYTF.

The chain is built from TRBV3-1 (or the pseudogene TRBV3-2) and TRBJ2-1; no clear D. V was cut by 4 bases and J by 0 bases, with 10 bases left in between. Germline V lookup: CDR1 LGHDT, CDR2 YNNKEL (reference sequence). CDR3 length: 15 residues. As DNA, the CDR3 is TGTGCCAGCAGCCCAGGCTTCGACTCCTACAATGAGCAGTTCTTC. Translating it yields CASSPGFDSYNEQFF.

The chain carries TRBV7-2 and TRBJ1-3; TRBD1 aligns across 9 bases. V lost 0 bases and J lost 0; bases outside the gene matches: 3. This CDR3 contains 17 residues. Germline V lookup: CDR1 SGHTA, CDR2 FQGNSA. The CDR3 coding sequence is TGTGCCAGCAGCTTAGCCGGGACAGGGTTCTCTGGAAACACCATATATTTT. This encodes CASSLAGTGFSGNTIYF.

The chain has TRBV6-2 or TRBV6-3 and TRBJ2-1; no firm D call. Trimming took off 2 bases at V and 2 bases at J, with 10 bases between the two ends. The CDR3 spans 15 residues. Looked up from germline, CDR1 is MNHEY and CDR2 is SVGEGT. This chain's CDR3 is CASSYNRGTYNEQFF. In nucleotides, the CDR3 is TGTGCCAGCAGTTACAATCGCGGCACCTACAATGAGCAGTTCTTC.

The chain carries TRBV6-5 and TRBJ1-1; unclear D gene. Germline V gene lookup returns CDR1 MNHEY and CDR2 SVGAGI. The CDR3 is made up of 11 amino acids. Trimming pared 4 bases from V and 5 bases from J, leaving 5 bases between. CDR3 sequence reads: CASSSQTEAFF. Written as DNA, the CDR3 is TGTGCCAGCAGTTCCCAGACTGAAGCTTTCTTT.

The chain recombines TRBV7-8 with TRBJ1-2; 8 bases map to TRBD1. Germline V CDR1 and CDR2: SGHVS, FQNEAQ. V trimming: 5 bases; J trimming: 11 bases; junction bases outside the gene matches: 7. The CDR3 contains 12 residues. CDR3 coding DNA: TGTGCCAGCAGCCTAACGACAGGGGTATACACCTTC. Its translation is CASSLTTGVYTF.

The chain carries TRBV7-9 and TRBJ1-2, with 7 positions matching TRBD1. This CDR3 spans 15 amino acids. Germline lookup yields CDR1 SEHNR and CDR2 FQNEAQ (reference sequence). The trim removed 3 bases at V and 2 bases at J, leaving 6 bases unmatched. CDR3 coding DNA: TGTGCCAGCAGCTTCCCAGCAGGGGGGAACTATGGCTACACCTTC. Translated: CASSFPAGGNYGYTF.

This chain links TRBV7-2 with TRBJ2-1, with 8 bases that match TRBD2. CDR1 and CDR2 from the germline V gene are SGHTA and FQGNSA. V dropped 3 bases and J dropped 8; count of bases not matched to a gene: 15. The CDR3 has 17 residues. The chain's CDR3 is CASSFGSGLVRQDEQFF. In DNA form, the CDR3 reads TGTGCCAGCAGCTTTGGGTCGGGACTAGTTCGTCAGGATGAGCAGTTCTTC.

V usage is TRBV5-5 and J usage is TRBJ2-2; possibly TRBD1 for D (5 bases). Trimming left V 5 bases short and J 1 base short, with 9 bases between. CDR3 size: 14 residues. Germline V gene lookup returns CDR1 SGHKS and CDR2 YYEKEE (reference sequence). Here the CDR3 reads CASSTRVNTGELFF. In nucleotides, the CDR3 is TGTGCCAGCAGTACCAGGGTGAACACCGGGGAGCTGTTTTTT.

This sequence joins TRBV10-3 and TRBJ2-7; 10 positions agree with TRBD2. The V gene's germline CDR1 is ENHRY and CDR2 SYGVKD. The CDR3 runs 15 residues. The V and J ends lost 5 bases and 1 base, in that order; junction bases with no gene match: 5. The CDR3, as DNA: TGTGCCATCAGTTCTACTAGCGGGACTTCCTACGAGCAGTACTTC. This encodes CAISSTSGTSYEQYF.

This clone is a singleton in its sample. This chain uses TRBV24-1 with TRBJ2-1, with D perhaps TRBD1 (5 bases). This CDR3 is built from 15 residues. Germline CDR1 KGHDR, CDR2 SFDVKD. Trimming shortened V by 0 bases and J by 3 bases, and 8 bases separated the two germline ends. The CDR3 loop is CATSDLDRNYNEQFF. The CDR3 nucleotides read TGTGCCACCAGTGATTTGGACAGAAACTACAATGAGCAGTTCTTC.

This sequence joins TRBV18 and TRBJ2-4, with D possibly being TRBD1 (5 bases). Trimming removed 3 bases at V and 5 bases at J, with 11 bases between. CDR3 length: 14 amino acids. CDR1 is KGHSH, CDR2 LQKENI, per germline. CDR3 in DNA: TGTGCCAGCTCACCGGGCAGGGTTGAAAACATTCAGTACTTC. It codes for CASSPGRVENIQYF.

This clone has a handful of counts. The chain joins TRBV27 to TRBJ2-7, with a tentative D call TRBD1 (7 bases). V lost 0 bases to trimming and J lost 5 bases, with 20 bases between them. Germline V gives CDR1 MNHEY, CDR2 SMNVEV (reference sequence). CDR3 length: 17 residues. This chain's CDR3 is CASSLSTVGRGANEQYF. The CDR3 DNA reads TGTGCCAGCAGTTTATCTACGGTCGGCAGGGGGGCAAACGAGCAGTACTTC.

The chain is built from TRBV5-1 and TRBJ2-7; TRBD1 aligns across 7 bases. V was pared by 4 bases and J by 5 bases, with 12 bases of the junction left unmatched. This CDR3 spans 15 amino acids. Germline lookup yields CDR1 SGHRS and CDR2 YFSETQ. The CDR3 DNA follows: TGCGCCAGCAGCCTGCCGGGACAGCGTCCCAACGAGCAGTACTTC. It yields the protein CASSLPGQRPNEQYF.

The gene calls are TRBV5-4 and TRBJ2-1; the match to TRBD1 covers 9 bases. Germline V CDR1 and CDR2: SGHNT, YYREEE (reference sequence). This CDR3 contains 16 residues. J gave up 6 bases and V 3 bases, and 10 bases lay outside the gene matches. The CDR3 sequence is CASSWGPGQGGNEQFF. CDR3 bases: TGTGCCAGCAGCTGGGGTCCGGGACAGGGCGGCAATGAGCAGTTCTTC. Full variable domain (remainder filled in from reference TRBV5-4 and TRBJ2-1): ETGVTQSPTHLIKTRGQQVTLRCSSQSGHNTVSWYQQALGQGPQFIFQYYREEENGRGNFPPRFSGLQFPNYSSELNVNALELDDSALYLCASSWGPGQGGNEQFFGPGTRLTVL.

The V call is TRBV28, the J call TRBJ2-2; the match to TRBD1 covers 8 bases. CDR1 is MDHEN, CDR2 SYDVKM, per germline. There are 15 residues in the CDR3. V was pared by 7 bases and J by 6 bases, with 10 bases of the junction left unmatched. CDR3 coding DNA: TGTGCCAGCACGACCGGGGGACAGGCATCCGGGGAGCTGTTTTTT. Residues: CASTTGGQASGELFF.

V is TRBV7-2 and J is TRBJ1-5; the D is unclear. The CDR3 runs 14 residues. The V gene's germline CDR1 is SGHTA and CDR2 FQGNSA. Trimming stripped 1 base from V and 6 bases from J, with 10 bases between. CDR3 bases: TGTGCCAGCAGCTTAGGATGGGAGGGTCAGCCCCAGCATTTT. The encoded protein is CASSLGWEGQPQHF.

This clone turned up a few times. The CDR3 region has the DNA TGTGCCAGCAGCTTAAGACAGGGGTACGAGCAGTACTTC. Protein product: CASSLRQGYEQYF. This chain joins TRBV7-8 and TRBJ2-7; 8 positions agree with TRBD1. Trimming took 2 bases from V and 4 from J; bases not matched to a gene: 1. In germline, CDR1 is SGHVS, CDR2 FQNEAQ. There are 13 residues in the CDR3. Complete variable domain (other parts from reference TRBV7-8 and TRBJ2-7): GAGVSQSPRYKVAKRGQDVALRCDPISGHVSLFWYQQALGQGPEFLTYFQNEAQLDKSGLPSDRFFAERPEGSVSTLKIQRTQQEDSAVYLCASSLRQGYEQYFGPGTRLTVT.

As concerns this clone: The identical CDR3 is also encoded by other nucleotide sequences in the sample. The V gene is TRBV28, the J gene TRBJ2-3, with 7 bases aligning to TRBD1. CDR3 size: 15 residues. The germline CDR1 and CDR2 sequences are MDHEN and SYDVKM. Losses at the gene ends were 6 bases for V and 1 base for J; bases not matched to a gene: 7. The CDR3 bases are TGTGCCAGCAGCAACCGGGACAGCGGCACAGATACGCAGTATTTT. Its protein is CASSNRDSGTDTQYF.

Only a few counts were recorded for this clone. The chain recombines TRBV12-3 or TRBV12-4 with TRBJ1-1, with D perhaps matching TRBD1 (5 bases). Trimming pared 6 bases from V and 1 base from J, leaving 9 bases between. This CDR3 region has 13 residues. The CDR3 coding sequence is TGTGCCAGCAGCTACCAGGGGAACACTGAAGCTTTCTTT. This codes for CASSYQGNTEAFF.

The chain has TRBV2 and TRBJ1-6; D remains ambiguous. V was pared by 8 bases and J by 9 bases, with 14 bases between. This CDR3 spans 13 amino acids. Germline CDR1 reads SNHLY; CDR2 reads FYNNEI. CDR3 nucleotide sequence: TGTGCCAGCGGACTCAGTGAGGGTTCACCCCTCCACTTT. It specifies CASGLSEGSPLHF.

This clone was recorded at least ten times. This rearrangement joins TRBV7-2 to TRBJ1-2; D possibly corresponds to TRBD1 (5 bases). The CDR3 is 15 amino acids. CDR1 is SGHTA, CDR2 FQGNSA, per germline. V lost 2 bases and J 9 bases, leaving 19 bases between the germline ends. The chain's CDR3 is CASSLSLTGQASYTF. In DNA, the CDR3 is TGTGCCAGCAGCTTAAGTTTAACAGGCCAAGCGAGCTACACCTTC.